The 8 T cell receptor beta chains given below trace back to one sample, sequenced in a study of blood T cell repertoires in COVID-19. TCRdb's copy holds only in-frame clones and misses some; the assay was immunoSEQ multiplex PCR. In the table there are just over 200,000 clones, roughly 75% of which are singletons. What was sequenced was peripheral blood. These receptors came from a woman in her sixties or seventies with acute or convalescent COVID-19.

The V call is TRBV5-1, the J call TRBJ2-7, with D perhaps TRBD2 (6 bases). V lost 9 bases and J 7 bases, leaving 20 bases between the germline ends. The CDR3 extends over 13 amino acids. The germline gives CDR1 SGHRS, CDR2 YFSETQ. CDR3 nucleotide sequence: TGCGCCACCCGCATGGGGGTAGCGGAAGAGCAGTACTTC. It yields the protein CATRMGVAEEQYF.

V and J are TRBV19 and TRBJ1-1; the match to TRBD1 covers 8 bases. CDR1 and CDR2 (germline): LNHDA, SQIVND (reference sequence). The V segment lost 4 bases and the J segment 5 bases; nucleotides outside the gene matches: 12. The CDR3 is made up of 16 amino acids. The CDR3 nucleotides are TGTGCCAGTAGTAGCGGACAGGGAGGTGCCAGGACTGAAGCTTTCTTT. Residues: CASSSGQGGARTEAFF.

The chain joins TRBV11-2 to TRBJ2-6; D perhaps matches TRBD1 (6 bases). Germline CDR1 and CDR2: SGHAT and FQNNGV. Trimming removed 7 bases from V and 2 bases from J, with 12 bases in between. The CDR3 has 15 residues. The CDR3 DNA reads as TGTGCCAGCACACTACAGGGTGCTGGGGCCAACGTCCTGACTTTC. This codes for CASTLQGAGANVLTF.

This sequence joins TRBV3-1 (or the pseudogene TRBV3-2) and TRBJ2-3; 8 bases are a match to TRBD2. V lost 2 bases and J lost 9; bases outside the gene matches: 7. This CDR3 is built from 14 residues. Looked up from germline, CDR1 is LGHDT and CDR2 is YNNKEL (reference sequence). Written as DNA, the CDR3 is TGTGCCAGCAGCCAAATTACTAGCGGATACACGCAGTATTTT. Protein product: CASSQITSGYTQYF.

The chain recombines TRBV14 with TRBJ2-7; D may be TRBD2 (5 bases). V lost 1 base and J lost 7, with 14 bases in between. The CDR3 has 14 amino acids. CDR1 SGHDN and CDR2 FVKESK come from the germline V gene. The CDR3 DNA is TGTGCCAGCAGCCAAGGGACCCGGTCGGGAGAGCAGTACTTC. Translation: CASSQGTRSGEQYF.

V gene TRBV7-2 combines with J gene TRBJ2-7; 13 bases are shared with TRBD2. The germline gives CDR1 SGHTA, CDR2 FQGNSA. This CDR3 has 14 amino acids. V gave up 6 bases and J gave up 5 bases; unmatched junction bases: 4. The CDR3 nucleotides are TGTGCCAGCAGGACGACTAGCGGGAGGAACGAGCAGTACTTC. Translating gives CASRTTSGRNEQYF.

The rearrangement uses TRBV7-6 and TRBJ1-1, with unresolved D. CDR3 length: 15 residues. Trimming took off 7 bases at V and 3 bases at J, with 18 bases between the two ends. Germline V gene lookup returns CDR1 SGHVS and CDR2 FNYEAQ. The CDR3 protein is CASILGGNGYTEAFF. The CDR3 region has the DNA TGTGCCAGCATATTGGGAGGGAACGGTTACACTGAAGCTTTCTTT.

The chain has TRBV27 and TRBJ2-6, with D perhaps matching TRBD1 (6 bases). With 7 bases removed from V and 0 bases from J, the gap between germline ends came to 13 bases. CDR3 length equals 16 residues. Germline lookup yields CDR1 MNHEY and CDR2 SMNVEV (reference sequence). CDR3 bases: TGTGCCAGCACTGGGACATTTTACTCTGGGGCCAACGTCCTGACTTTC. Amino acid sequence: CASTGTFYSGANVLTF.